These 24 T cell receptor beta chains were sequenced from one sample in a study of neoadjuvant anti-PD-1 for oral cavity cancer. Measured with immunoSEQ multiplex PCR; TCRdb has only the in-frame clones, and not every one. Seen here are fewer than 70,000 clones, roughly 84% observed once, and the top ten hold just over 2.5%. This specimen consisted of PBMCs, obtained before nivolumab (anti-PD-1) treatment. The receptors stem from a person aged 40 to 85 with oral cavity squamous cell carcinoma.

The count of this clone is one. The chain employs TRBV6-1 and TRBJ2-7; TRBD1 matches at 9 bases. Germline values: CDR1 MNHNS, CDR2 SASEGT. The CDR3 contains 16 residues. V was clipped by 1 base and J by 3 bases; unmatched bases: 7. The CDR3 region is CASSEGAGQGHYEQYF. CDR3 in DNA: TGTGCCAGCAGTGAAGGGGCGGGACAGGGACACTACGAGCAGTACTTC.

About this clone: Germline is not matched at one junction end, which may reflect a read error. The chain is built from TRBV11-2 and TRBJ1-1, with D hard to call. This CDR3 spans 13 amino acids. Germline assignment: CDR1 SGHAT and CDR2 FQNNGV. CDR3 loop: CASSVEAAGEAFF. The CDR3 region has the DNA TGTGCCAGCAGCGTAGAGGCAGCTGGAGAAGCTTTCTTT.

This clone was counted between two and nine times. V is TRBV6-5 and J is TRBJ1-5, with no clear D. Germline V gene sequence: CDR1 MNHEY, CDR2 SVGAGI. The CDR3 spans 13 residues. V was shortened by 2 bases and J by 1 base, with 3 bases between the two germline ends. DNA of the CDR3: TGTGCCAGCAGTTACGACAGCAATCAGCCCCAGCATTTT. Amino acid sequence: CASSYDSNQPQHF.

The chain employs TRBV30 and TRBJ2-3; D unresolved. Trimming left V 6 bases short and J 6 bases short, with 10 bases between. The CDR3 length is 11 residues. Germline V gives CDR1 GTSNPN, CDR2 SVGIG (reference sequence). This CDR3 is CACTPEDTQYF. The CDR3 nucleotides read TGTGCCTGCACCCCTGAGGATACGCAGTATTTT.

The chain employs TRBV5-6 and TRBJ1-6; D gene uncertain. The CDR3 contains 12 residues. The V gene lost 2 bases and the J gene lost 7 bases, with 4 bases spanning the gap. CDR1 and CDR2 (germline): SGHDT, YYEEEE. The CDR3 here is CASSLKNSPLHF. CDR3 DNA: TGTGCCAGCAGCTTAAAGAATTCACCCCTCCACTTT.

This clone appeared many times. CDR3 in DNA: TGTGCCAGCAGCCAATTATCGCTCGAGCAGTACTTC. It yields the protein CASSQLSLEQYF. The chain couples TRBV14 to TRBJ2-7, with unresolved D. This CDR3 has 12 amino acids. Trimming shortened V by 2 bases and J by 6 bases, and 8 bases separated the two germline ends. Germline V CDR1 and CDR2: SGHDN, FVKESK.

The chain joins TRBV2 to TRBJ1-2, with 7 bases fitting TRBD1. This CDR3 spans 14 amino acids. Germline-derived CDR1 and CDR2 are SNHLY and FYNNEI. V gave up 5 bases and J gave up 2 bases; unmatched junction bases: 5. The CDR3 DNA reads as TGTGCCAGCAGTCCCAGACAGGGAAACTATGGCTACACCTTC. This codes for CASSPRQGNYGYTF.

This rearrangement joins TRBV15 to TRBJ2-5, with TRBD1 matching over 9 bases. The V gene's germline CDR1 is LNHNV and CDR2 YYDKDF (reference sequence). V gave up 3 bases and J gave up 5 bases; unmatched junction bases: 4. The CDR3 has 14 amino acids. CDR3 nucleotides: TGTGCCACCAGCAGTGGGACAGGGTTCGAGACCCAGTACTTC. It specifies CATSSGTGFETQYF.

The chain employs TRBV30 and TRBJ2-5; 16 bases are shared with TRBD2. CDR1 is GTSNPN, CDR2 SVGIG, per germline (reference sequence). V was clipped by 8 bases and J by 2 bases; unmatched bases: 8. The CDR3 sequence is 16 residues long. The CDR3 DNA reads TGTGCCGGGGCTCCGGGACTAGCGGGAGGGCAAGAGACCCAGTACTTC. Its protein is CAGAPGLAGGQETQYF.

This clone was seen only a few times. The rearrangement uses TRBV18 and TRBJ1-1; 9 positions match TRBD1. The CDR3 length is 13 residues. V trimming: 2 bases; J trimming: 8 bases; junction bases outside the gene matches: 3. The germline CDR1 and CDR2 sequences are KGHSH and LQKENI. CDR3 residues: CASSPGQGLEAFF. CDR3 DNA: TGTGCCAGCTCACCAGGACAGGGGTTAGAAGCTTTCTTT.

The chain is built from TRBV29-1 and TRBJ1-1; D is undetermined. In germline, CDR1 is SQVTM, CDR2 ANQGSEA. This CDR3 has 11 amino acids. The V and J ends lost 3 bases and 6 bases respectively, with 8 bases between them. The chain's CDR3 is CSVDKGPEAFF. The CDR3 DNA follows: TGCAGCGTTGACAAGGGCCCTGAAGCTTTCTTT.

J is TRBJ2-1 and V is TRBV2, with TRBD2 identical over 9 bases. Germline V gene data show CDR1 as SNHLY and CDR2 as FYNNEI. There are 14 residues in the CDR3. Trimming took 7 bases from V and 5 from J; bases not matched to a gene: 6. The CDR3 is CASTFSGGHNEQFF. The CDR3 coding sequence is TGTGCCAGCACTTTTAGCGGGGGACACAATGAGCAGTTCTTC.

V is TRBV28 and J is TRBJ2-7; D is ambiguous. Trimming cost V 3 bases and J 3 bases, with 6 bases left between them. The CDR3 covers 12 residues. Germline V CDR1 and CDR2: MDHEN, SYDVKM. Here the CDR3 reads CASSLDRYEQYF. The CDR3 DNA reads TGTGCCAGCAGTTTGGACCGCTACGAGCAGTACTTC.

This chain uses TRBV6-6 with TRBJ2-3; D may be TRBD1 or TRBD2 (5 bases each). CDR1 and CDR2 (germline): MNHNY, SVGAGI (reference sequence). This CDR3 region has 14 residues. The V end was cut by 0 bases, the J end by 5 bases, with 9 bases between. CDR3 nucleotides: TGTGCCAGCAGTTACTCAGCAGGGAGAGATACGCAGTATTTT. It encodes CASSYSAGRDTQYF.

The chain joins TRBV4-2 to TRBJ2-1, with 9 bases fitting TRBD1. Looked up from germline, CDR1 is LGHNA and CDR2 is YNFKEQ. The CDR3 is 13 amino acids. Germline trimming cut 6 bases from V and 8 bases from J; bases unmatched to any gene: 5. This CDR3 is CASRPGQGYEQFF. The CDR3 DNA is TGTGCCAGCAGACCGGGACAGGGCTATGAGCAGTTCTTC.

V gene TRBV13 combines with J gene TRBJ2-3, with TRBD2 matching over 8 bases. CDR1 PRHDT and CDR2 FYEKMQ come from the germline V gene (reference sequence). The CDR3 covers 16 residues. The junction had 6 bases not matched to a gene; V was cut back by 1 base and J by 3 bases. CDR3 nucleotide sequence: TGTGCCAGCAGCTTAGTACGGGAGGGTTTTACAGATACGCAGTATTTT. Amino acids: CASSLVREGFTDTQYF.

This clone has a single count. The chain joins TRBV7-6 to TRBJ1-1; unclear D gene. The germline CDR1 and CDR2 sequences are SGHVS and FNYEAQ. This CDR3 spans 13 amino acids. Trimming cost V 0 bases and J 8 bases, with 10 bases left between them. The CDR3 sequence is CASSLALPHEAFF. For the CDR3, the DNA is TGTGCCAGCAGCTTAGCGCTACCCCACGAAGCTTTCTTT.

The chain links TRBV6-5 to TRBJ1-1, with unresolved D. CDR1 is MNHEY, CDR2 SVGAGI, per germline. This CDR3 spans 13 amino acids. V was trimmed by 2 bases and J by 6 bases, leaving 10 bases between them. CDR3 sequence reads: CASSYQRSAEAFF. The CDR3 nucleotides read TGTGCCAGCAGTTACCAGAGGTCCGCTGAAGCTTTCTTT.

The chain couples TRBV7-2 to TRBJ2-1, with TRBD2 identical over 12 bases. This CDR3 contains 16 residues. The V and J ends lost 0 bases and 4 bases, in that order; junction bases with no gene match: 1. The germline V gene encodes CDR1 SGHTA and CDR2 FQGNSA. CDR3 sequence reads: CASSLALAGGYNEQFF. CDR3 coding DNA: TGTGCCAGCAGCTTAGCTCTAGCGGGAGGGTACAATGAGCAGTTCTTC.

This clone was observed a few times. This chain's CDR3 is CASSYSRAYYEQYF. CDR3 nucleotides: TGTGCCAGCAGTTACTCGAGGGCCTACTACGAGCAGTACTTC. The chain is built from TRBV6-6 and TRBJ2-7, with a possible D match to TRBD2 (5 bases). V was clipped by 0 bases and J by 3 bases, with 9 bases between them. From germline, CDR1 is MNHNY and CDR2 SVGAGI (reference sequence). CDR3 length: 14 amino acids.

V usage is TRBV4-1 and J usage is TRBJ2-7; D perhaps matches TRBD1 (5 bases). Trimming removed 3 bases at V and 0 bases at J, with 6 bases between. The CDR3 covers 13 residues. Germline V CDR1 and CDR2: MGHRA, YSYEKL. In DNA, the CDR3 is TGCGCCAGCAGCCACGACAGCTCCTACGAGCAGTACTTC. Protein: CASSHDSSYEQYF.

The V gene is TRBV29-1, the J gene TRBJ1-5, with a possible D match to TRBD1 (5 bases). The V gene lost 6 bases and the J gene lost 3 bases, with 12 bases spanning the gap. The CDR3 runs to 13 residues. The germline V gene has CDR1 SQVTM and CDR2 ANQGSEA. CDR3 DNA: TGCAGCGTAGACCCAGGGTTCAATCAGCCCCAGCATTTT. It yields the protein CSVDPGFNQPQHF.

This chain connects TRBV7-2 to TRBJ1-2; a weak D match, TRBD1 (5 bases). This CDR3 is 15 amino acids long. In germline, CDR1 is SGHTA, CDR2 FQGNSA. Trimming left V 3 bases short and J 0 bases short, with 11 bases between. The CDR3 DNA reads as TGTGCCAGCAGCTTGAGGGGAGAGACTAACTATGGCTACACCTTC. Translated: CASSLRGETNYGYTF.

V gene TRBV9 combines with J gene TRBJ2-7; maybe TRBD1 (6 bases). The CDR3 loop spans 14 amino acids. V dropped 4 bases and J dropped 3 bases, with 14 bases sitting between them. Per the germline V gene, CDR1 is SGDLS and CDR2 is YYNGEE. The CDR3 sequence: CASSSETGYYEQYF. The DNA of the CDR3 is TGTGCCAGCAGCTCGGAGACAGGCTACTACGAGCAGTACTTC.